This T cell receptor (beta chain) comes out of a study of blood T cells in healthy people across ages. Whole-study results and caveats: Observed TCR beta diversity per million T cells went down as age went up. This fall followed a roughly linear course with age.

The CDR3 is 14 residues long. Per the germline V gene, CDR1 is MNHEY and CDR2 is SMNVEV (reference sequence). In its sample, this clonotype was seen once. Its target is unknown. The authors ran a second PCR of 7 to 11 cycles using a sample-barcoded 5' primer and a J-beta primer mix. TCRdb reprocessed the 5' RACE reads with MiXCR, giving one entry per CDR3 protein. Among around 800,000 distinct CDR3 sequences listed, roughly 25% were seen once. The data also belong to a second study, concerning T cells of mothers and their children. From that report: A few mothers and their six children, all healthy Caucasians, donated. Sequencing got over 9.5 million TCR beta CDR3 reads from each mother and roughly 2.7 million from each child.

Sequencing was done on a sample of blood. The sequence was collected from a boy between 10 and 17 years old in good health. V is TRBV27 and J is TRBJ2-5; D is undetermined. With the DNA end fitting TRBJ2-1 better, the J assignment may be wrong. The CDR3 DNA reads TGTGCCAGCAGTTCGCTAACAATCGCCGATGAGCAGTTCTTC. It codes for CASSSLTIADEQFF.